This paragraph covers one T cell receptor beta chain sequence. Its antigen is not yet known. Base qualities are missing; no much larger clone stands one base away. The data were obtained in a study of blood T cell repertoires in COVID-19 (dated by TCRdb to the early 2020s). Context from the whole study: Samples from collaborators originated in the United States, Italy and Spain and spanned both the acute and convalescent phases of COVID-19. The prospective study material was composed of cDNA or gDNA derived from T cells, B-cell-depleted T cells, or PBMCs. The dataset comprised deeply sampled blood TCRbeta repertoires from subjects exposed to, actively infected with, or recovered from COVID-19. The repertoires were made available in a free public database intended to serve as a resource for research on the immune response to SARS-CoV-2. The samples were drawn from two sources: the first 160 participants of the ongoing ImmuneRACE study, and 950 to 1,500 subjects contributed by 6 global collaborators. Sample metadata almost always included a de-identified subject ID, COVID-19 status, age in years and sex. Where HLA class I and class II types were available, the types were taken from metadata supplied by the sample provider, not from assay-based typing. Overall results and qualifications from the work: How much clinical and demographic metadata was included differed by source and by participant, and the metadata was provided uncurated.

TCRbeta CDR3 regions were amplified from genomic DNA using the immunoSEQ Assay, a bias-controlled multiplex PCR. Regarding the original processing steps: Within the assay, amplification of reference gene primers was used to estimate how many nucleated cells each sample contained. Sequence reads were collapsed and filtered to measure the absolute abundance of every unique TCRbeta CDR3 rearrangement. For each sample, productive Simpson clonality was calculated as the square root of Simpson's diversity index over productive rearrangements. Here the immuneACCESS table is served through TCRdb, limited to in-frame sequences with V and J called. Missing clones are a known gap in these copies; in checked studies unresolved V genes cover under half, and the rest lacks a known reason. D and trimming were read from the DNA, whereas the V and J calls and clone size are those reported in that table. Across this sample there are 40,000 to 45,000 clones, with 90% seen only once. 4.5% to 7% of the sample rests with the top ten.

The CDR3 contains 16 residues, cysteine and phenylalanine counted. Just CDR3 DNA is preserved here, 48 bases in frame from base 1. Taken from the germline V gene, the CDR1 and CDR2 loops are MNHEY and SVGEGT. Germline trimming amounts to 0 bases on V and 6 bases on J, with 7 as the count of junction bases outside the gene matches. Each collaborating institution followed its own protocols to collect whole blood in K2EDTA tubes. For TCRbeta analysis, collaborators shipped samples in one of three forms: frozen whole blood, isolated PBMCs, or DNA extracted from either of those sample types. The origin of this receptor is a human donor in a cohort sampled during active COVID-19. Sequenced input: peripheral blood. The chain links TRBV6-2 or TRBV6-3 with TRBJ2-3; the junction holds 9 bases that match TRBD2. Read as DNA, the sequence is TGTGCCAGCAGTTACTCAGCGGGACTAGCCATGGATACGCAGTATTTT. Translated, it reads CASSYSAGLAMDTQYF.